This T cell receptor beta chain is from a study of blood T cell repertoires in COVID-19. CDR1 and CDR2 (germline): PRHDT, FYEKMQ (reference sequence). CDR3 size: 13 residues. The germline V and J ends were trimmed by 8 bases and 0 bases, with 5 bases remaining between them. This table comes from immunoSEQ multiplex PCR, and its TCRdb copy is limited to in-frame clones, with some not included. There are more than 300,000 clones in the sample; around 82% occur only once, and about 1.2% lies in the top ten. Sequencing was done on a sample of peripheral blood. This chain links TRBV13 with TRBJ2-6; D is undetermined. The origin of this receptor is a woman between 45 and 60 years old with acute or convalescent COVID-19. The CDR3 DNA reads TGTGCCAGCGGGCGCTCTGGGGCCAACGTCCTGACTTTC. Its protein is CASGRSGANVLTF.